The 30 T cell receptor beta chains below were found in one sample sequenced in a study of cytomegalovirus exposure and HLA in healthy donors. Primers: 60 Vbeta forward and 13 Jbeta reverse. Assay: immunoSEQ multiplex PCR; the TCRdb copy retains only in-frame clones and omits some. The top ten hold approximately 2.9% of the sample, which has 60,000 to 80,000 clones, 60% to 80% seen once. The sample consisted of PBMCs. Source of these receptors: a girl aged 5 to 17 in good health and CMV-seropositive.

The CDR3 spells CASSLDPGGNQPQHF. The CDR3 bases are TGTGCCAGCAGTTTAGACCCGGGGGGCAATCAGCCCCAGCATTTT. The gene calls are TRBV28 and TRBJ1-5; TRBD1 might be the D (5 bases). V was clipped by 2 bases and J by 2 bases, with 10 bases between them. Per germline, CDR1 MDHEN and CDR2 SYDVKM. The CDR3 sequence is 15 residues long.

This clone was seen only a few times. The chain has TRBV25-1 and TRBJ1-1, with 9 bases that match TRBD1. The CDR3 totals 15 residues. The J segment lost 5 bases and the V segment lost 4 bases, leaving 8 bases of the junction unmatched. Germline V gene sequence: CDR1 MGHDK, CDR2 SYGVNS. CDR3 DNA: TGTGCCAGCAGTGTGTTGACAGGGGGAGAAACTGAAGCTTTCTTT. This encodes CASSVLTGGETEAFF.

This chain uses TRBV19 with TRBJ1-2, with D possibly TRBD1 on 5 matching bases. This CDR3 contains 15 residues. The germline gives CDR1 LNHDA, CDR2 SQIVND (reference sequence). Between the trimmed V and J ends, which lost 6 bases and 7 bases, there was a span of 21 bases. In nucleotides, the CDR3 is TGTGCCAGTAGACGTGCGGGACTCTCGGCGTTTGGCTACACCTTC. Its protein is CASRRAGLSAFGYTF.

This clone was observed a few times. The chain is built from TRBV6-4 and TRBJ1-5; no firm D call. Germline CDR1 and CDR2: MRHNA and SNTAGT. This CDR3 spans 14 amino acids. The V end was cut by 4 bases, the J end by 0 bases, with 7 bases between. Here the CDR3 DNA reads TGTGCCAGCAGTGCCGGTTATAGCAATCAGCCCCAGCATTTT. This encodes CASSAGYSNQPQHF.

The chain carries TRBV30 and TRBJ1-2; a possible D gene is TRBD1 (6 bases). Germline CDR1 is GTSNPN and CDR2 is SVGIG (reference sequence). V gave up 2 bases and J gave up 4 bases, with 20 bases separating them. The CDR3 totals 16 residues. This CDR3 reads CAWSRQGQPSTYGYTF. For the CDR3, the DNA is TGTGCCTGGAGTCGACAAGGACAGCCTTCGACCTATGGCTACACCTTC. The full variable domain, rest sourced from reference TRBV30 and TRBJ1-2, is SQTIHQWPATLVQPVGSPLSLECTVEGTSNPNLYWYRQAAGRGLQLLFYSVGIGQISSEVPQNLSASRPQDRQFILSSKKLLLSDSGFYLCAWSRQGQPSTYGYTFGSGTRLTVV.

The J gene is TRBJ2-1, the V gene TRBV11-1; D perhaps matches TRBD2 (5 bases). Looked up from germline, CDR1 is SGHAT and CDR2 is FQDESV (reference sequence). The CDR3 totals 14 residues. Trimming removed 4 bases at V and 9 bases at J, with 16 bases between. The CDR3 loop is CASSYGFSGSEQFF. The CDR3 nucleotides are TGTGCCAGCAGCTACGGGTTTTCGGGGTCTGAGCAGTTCTTC. The complete variable domain, with remaining parts taken from reference TRBV11-1 and TRBJ2-1, reads EAEVAQSPRYKITEKSQAVAFWCDPISGHATLYWYRQILGQGPELLVQFQDESVVDDSQLPKDRFSAERLKGVDSTLKIQPAELGDSAMYLCASSYGFSGSEQFFGPGTRLTVL.

The chain is built from TRBV6-5 and TRBJ2-5; the D gene is possibly TRBD2 (5 bases). Deletions cut 2 bases from V and 2 bases from J, with 9 bases between. The germline gives CDR1 MNHEY, CDR2 SVGAGI. This CDR3 region has 14 residues. CDR3 DNA: TGTGCCAGCAGTTACGCTGGACTTCAAGAGACCCAGTACTTC. This gives the protein CASSYAGLQETQYF.

This clone was counted once. The chain links TRBV5-1 to TRBJ2-3; 10 positions agree with TRBD2. This CDR3 has 16 amino acids. Germline V gives CDR1 SGHRS, CDR2 YFSETQ. Losses at the gene ends were 3 bases for V and 8 bases for J; bases not matched to a gene: 12. CDR3 bases: TGCGCCAGCAGCTCTACTAGCGGGGCCCCTGCGGGTACGCAGTATTTT. Protein: CASSSTSGAPAGTQYF.

The gene calls are TRBV6-5 and TRBJ2-2, with D possibly TRBD2 on 5 matching bases. The CDR3 has 15 amino acids. Germline CDR1 MNHEY, CDR2 SVGAGI. V lost 8 bases and J lost 5, with 18 bases in between. CDR3 in DNA: TGTGCCAGCGGCCGAGGGTCAGGCGGTACCGGGGAGCTGTTTTTT. This translates into CASGRGSGGTGELFF.

A remark on this clone: An end of the junction differs from the germline gene, which may be a read error. The chain employs TRBV7-2 and TRBJ2-3; D perhaps matches TRBD1 (6 bases). Germline V gives CDR1 SGHTA, CDR2 FQGNSA. The CDR3 is made up of 15 amino acids. CDR3 bases: TGTGCCGGCAGCCTCGACAGGCGAGGCACAGATACGCAGTATTTT. Its translation: CAGSLDRRGTDTQYF.

The J gene is TRBJ2-4, the V gene TRBV25-1, with D maybe TRBD1 (6 bases). V lost 5 bases and J 0 bases, leaving 14 bases between the germline ends. CDR1 and CDR2 from the germline V gene are MGHDK and SYGVNS. This CDR3 has 16 residues. The DNA of the CDR3 is TGTGCCAGCAGTTCTGCAGGGGCATCAGCCAAAAACATTCAGTACTTC. It codes for CASSSAGASAKNIQYF.

This chain links TRBV29-1 with TRBJ1-1, with D possibly being TRBD1 (6 bases). Germline lookup yields CDR1 SQVTM and CDR2 ANQGSEA. V lost 4 bases and J 0 bases, leaving 9 bases between the germline ends. The CDR3 consists of 13 residues. This CDR3 reads CSVAGQMNTEAFF. The DNA for the CDR3 is TGCAGCGTTGCCGGACAGATGAACACTGAAGCTTTCTTT.

V and J are TRBV5-1 and TRBJ2-7, with D perhaps matching TRBD1 (6 bases). The germline V and J ends were trimmed by 1 base and 4 bases, with 12 bases remaining between them. CDR3 length: 14 residues. Germline CDR1 and CDR2: SGHRS and YFSETQ. The CDR3 is CASSLSSGEYEQYF. As DNA, the CDR3 is TGCGCCAGCAGCTTGTCTTCAGGGGAATACGAGCAGTACTTC.

Only a few counts were recorded for this clone. The chain employs TRBV13 and TRBJ2-3, with D tentatively TRBD1 (5 bases). V shed 5 bases and J shed 4 bases, with 13 bases lying between them. CDR3 length equals 14 residues. Looked up from germline, CDR1 is PRHDT and CDR2 is FYEKMQ (reference sequence). The CDR3 region has the DNA TGTGCCAGCAGCCCAACAGGCGAGCCAGATACGCAGTATTTT. It codes for CASSPTGEPDTQYF.

The V gene is TRBV6-5, the J gene TRBJ2-1; a weak D match, TRBD1 (5 bases). The CDR3 extends over 13 amino acids. Germline V gives CDR1 MNHEY, CDR2 SVGAGI. The V and J ends lost 8 bases and 6 bases respectively, with 14 bases between them. The DNA for the CDR3 is TGTGCCAGCCAGGGCACGGAGCCCAATGAGCAGTTCTTC. Its protein is CASQGTEPNEQFF.

Comments on this clone: Relative to the germline gene, one junction end is altered; a read error may explain this. The rearrangement uses TRBV14 and TRBJ1-6; the D is unclear. The length of the CDR3 is 14 residues. Germline V gene sequence: CDR1 SGHDN, CDR2 FVKESK. CDR3 residues: CASSQEAYHSPLHF. DNA of the CDR3: TGTGCCAGCAGCCAAGAAGCCTATCATTCACCCCTCCACTTT.

V and J are TRBV29-1 and TRBJ2-7; 8 bases align to TRBD2. V shed 6 bases, J shed 1 base, and the junction held 5 bases outside the gene matches. The CDR3 length is 13 residues. CDR1 and CDR2 (germline): SQVTM, ANQGSEA. CDR3 bases: TGCAGCGTCCTAGCGGGCGAGTCCTACGAGCAGTACTTC. It translates to CSVLAGESYEQYF.

CDR3: CASSTRTDALRSFLNNEQFF. In nucleotides, the CDR3 is TGTGCCAGCAGCACGCGGACTGACGCCTTGAGGAGCTTCCTTAACAATGAGCAGTTCTTC. V usage is TRBV9 and J usage is TRBJ2-1; a weak D match, TRBD2 (5 bases). This CDR3 region has 20 residues. CDR1 SGDLS and CDR2 YYNGEE come from the germline V gene. Trimming shortened V by 4 bases and J by 5 bases, and 31 bases separated the two germline ends.

J is TRBJ1-1 and V is TRBV19, with TRBD1 matching 7 bases. J was trimmed by 4 bases and V by 9 bases; bases with no gene match: 8. The CDR3 has 13 residues. Looked up from germline, CDR1 is LNHDA and CDR2 is SQIVND (reference sequence). The DNA for the CDR3 is TGTGCCAGCCGGGGACAGTACGGCACTGAAGCTTTCTTT. It specifies CASRGQYGTEAFF.

This sequence joins TRBV7-2 and TRBJ2-7; 9 bases are shared with TRBD2. Germline CDR1 reads SGHTA; CDR2 reads FQGNSA. The CDR3 length is 18 residues. V trimming: 0 bases; J trimming: 2 bases; junction bases outside the gene matches: 11. The DNA for the CDR3 is TGTGCCAGCAGCTTAGCGAGTCAAGCGGGGGGCGAGCCCTACGAGCAGTACTTC. Protein sequence: CASSLASQAGGEPYEQYF.

The chain recombines TRBV2 with TRBJ2-1; tentative D call: TRBD1 (6 bases). Germline loops: CDR1 SNHLY, CDR2 FYNNEI. This CDR3 has 15 residues. The V gene lost 3 bases and the J gene lost 9 bases, with 18 bases spanning the gap. This chain's CDR3 is CASSDHTGPLGEQFF. CDR3 DNA: TGTGCCAGCAGTGATCACACAGGGCCCTTAGGTGAGCAGTTCTTC. Combining the CDR3 with reference TRBV2 and TRBJ2-1 gives the whole variable domain EPEVTQTPSHQVTQMGQEVILRCVPISNHLYFYWYRQILGQKVEFLVSFYNNEISEKSEIFDDQFSVERPDGSNFTLKIRSTKLEDSAMYFCASSDHTGPLGEQFFGPGTRLTVL.

The gene calls are TRBV4-2 and TRBJ2-3, with D hard to call. The germline V gene has CDR1 LGHNA and CDR2 YNFKEQ. With 0 bases removed from V and 4 bases from J, the gap between germline ends came to 14 bases. The CDR3 loop spans 16 amino acids. The CDR3 sequence is CASSQELLAEADTQYF. In nucleotides, the CDR3 is TGTGCCAGCAGCCAAGAATTGTTGGCAGAGGCAGATACGCAGTATTTT.

V usage is TRBV30 and J usage is TRBJ2-5; tentative D call: TRBD2 (6 bases). The CDR3 is 16 amino acids. The V gene's germline CDR1 is GTSNPN and CDR2 SVGIG (reference sequence). V was shortened by 4 bases and J by 3 bases, with 21 bases between the two germline ends. The CDR3 DNA reads as TGTGCCTGGACCCCCCCTGGCCGGAGGGAGAAAGAGACCCAGTACTTC. Its protein product is CAWTPPGRREKETQYF.

CDR3 DNA: TGTGCCAGCAGCCAAGTCCGTGCGAGTGGAAACACCATATATTTT. Protein product: CASSQVRASGNTIYF. J is TRBJ1-3 and V is TRBV14; D is unresolved. Germline CDR1 is SGHDN and CDR2 is FVKESK. CDR3 length: 15 amino acids. Trimming left V 1 base short and J 3 bases short, with 10 bases between.

The chain uses TRBV5-1 and TRBJ1-1; no reliable D call. V was shortened by 0 bases and J by 1 base, with 7 bases between the two germline ends. The germline V gene encodes CDR1 SGHRS and CDR2 YFSETQ. The CDR3 totals 14 residues. The CDR3 nucleotides read TGCGCCAGCAGCTTGGGGGCAGGGAACACTGAAGCTTTCTTT. Translated: CASSLGAGNTEAFF.

This chain joins TRBV9 and TRBJ2-1; a possible D gene is TRBD2 (6 bases). The CDR3 has 15 residues. The germline V and J ends were trimmed by 2 bases and 4 bases, with 13 bases remaining between them. Germline loops: CDR1 SGDLS, CDR2 YYNGEE. CDR3 DNA sequence: TGTGCCAGCAGCGTTAGACACGCGGGGTACAATGAGCAGTTCTTC. Residues: CASSVRHAGYNEQFF.

This clone was recorded a few times. The chain employs TRBV29-1 and TRBJ2-7; 7 nucleotides align to TRBD2. Germline lookup yields CDR1 SQVTM and CDR2 ANQGSEA. The CDR3 has 13 amino acids. The ends lost 7 bases at V and 2 bases at J; junction bases unmatched: 8. The CDR3 loop reads CSGLGGSTYEQYF. DNA of the CDR3: TGCAGCGGGCTTGGCGGGAGTACCTACGAGCAGTACTTC.

The CDR3 region has the DNA TGTGCCTGGAGCCCTACAGGGGATACGCAGTATTTT. Its protein is CAWSPTGDTQYF. This chain connects TRBV30 to TRBJ2-3; D is perhaps TRBD1 (6 bases). Germline V CDR1 and CDR2: GTSNPN, SVGIG (reference sequence). The CDR3 extends over 12 amino acids. Between the trimmed V and J ends, which lost 3 bases and 6 bases, there was a span of 10 bases.

This clone was seen only once. This sequence joins TRBV29-1 and TRBJ2-1; 9 bases map to TRBD2. The CDR3 has 19 amino acids. J lost 1 base, V lost 3 bases, and 16 bases had no gene match. Per the germline V gene, CDR1 is SQVTM and CDR2 is ANQGSEA. The CDR3: CSVEGLGLAGGGSYNEQFF. The CDR3 nucleotides are TGCAGCGTTGAGGGTTTGGGACTAGCAGGGGGGGGGTCCTACAATGAGCAGTTCTTC.

The chain uses TRBV5-1 and TRBJ2-1, with 7 bases lining up with TRBD2. V lost 5 bases, J lost 15 bases, and 26 bases stayed unmatched. CDR3 length: 17 residues. Germline V lookup: CDR1 SGHRS, CDR2 YFSETQ. The CDR3 region has the DNA TGCGCCAGCAGTATAAGCGGGAAGGTGGTTTGGGGTTTTGATTTGTTCTTC. Residues: CASSISGKVVWGFDLFF.